This TCR beta chain was recovered during a study of blood T cells in healthy people across ages. Study-level points and caveats: Comparison with aged donors showed that long-lived donors had more naive CD4+ cells and higher diversity. Across the age range, TCR beta diversity per million T cells fell in a roughly linear way.

A J-beta primer mix and a sample-barcoded 5' primer were used in a second PCR of roughly 6 to 11 cycles. TCRdb reprocessed the 5' RACE reads with MiXCR, giving one entry per CDR3 protein. The sample carries around 800,000 distinct CDR3 sequences, roughly 24% recorded once. This CDR3 spans 12 amino acids. The ends lost 6 bases at V and 6 bases at J; junction bases unmatched: 5. This clonotype was seen repeatedly, ten times or more. Its cognate antigen is unknown. These same records also appear under a second study, on T cells of mothers and their children. That source notes: Each donor was one of three healthy Caucasian mothers or one of their six children. The study found slightly higher but non-significant overlap in related versus unrelated mother-child pairs.

This chain uses TRBV12-3 or TRBV12-4 with TRBJ2-7, with 7 nucleotides matching TRBD1. The specimen was blood. This receptor was taken from a boy aged 5-17 years in good health. CDR3 protein: CASSLTGSEQYF. The DNA of the CDR3 is TGTGCCAGCAGCTTGACAGGGTCCGAGCAGTACTTC.